These 20 T cell receptor beta chains were all obtained from the same sample, sequenced in a study of blood T cell repertoires in COVID-19. Assay used: immunoSEQ multiplex PCR; TCRdb lists only in-frame clones, some missing. The sample comprises nearly 300,000 clones, over 85% of which are singletons, and 2.9% rests with the top ten. The material sequenced was PBMCs or T cells enriched from blood (not recorded which). The receptors were sampled from a woman aged 45-65 years who had been exposed to COVID-19.

The chain links TRBV10-3 to TRBJ2-1, with 12 positions matching TRBD2. The CDR3 sequence is 16 residues long. V shed 7 bases, J shed 5 bases, and the junction held 9 bases outside the gene matches. The germline gives CDR1 ENHRY, CDR2 SYGVKD. CDR3 in amino acids: CAITNTLAGGDNEQFF. The CDR3, as DNA: TGTGCCATCACTAATACCCTAGCGGGGGGGGACAATGAGCAGTTCTTC.

The V call is TRBV6-5, the J call TRBJ1-2; 7 bases are a match to TRBD1. Germline CDR1 is MNHEY and CDR2 is SVGAGI. The CDR3 contains 14 residues. V shed 6 bases, J shed 3 bases, and the junction held 7 bases outside the gene matches. The CDR3 region has the DNA TGTGCCAGCAGGAGACAGGGCGGTGACTATGGCTACACCTTC. This sequence encodes CASRRQGGDYGYTF.

This clone was detected a few times. The chain recombines TRBV5-6 with TRBJ2-4; perhaps TRBD1 as D (6 bases). Trimming removed 4 bases at V and 9 bases at J, with 17 bases between. The CDR3 sequence is 14 residues long. Germline lookup yields CDR1 SGHDT and CDR2 YYEEEE. The CDR3 region is CASSRRQALPIQYF. CDR3 nucleotide sequence: TGTGCCAGCAGCCGAAGACAGGCCCTCCCCATTCAGTACTTC. The whole variable domain, filled in from reference TRBV5-6 and TRBJ2-4, reads DAGVTQSPTHLIKTRGQQVTLRCSPKSGHDTVSWYQQALGQGPQFIFQYYEEEERQRGNFPDRFSGHQFPNYSSELNVNALLLGDSALYLCASSRRQALPIQYFGAGTRLSVL.

J is TRBJ1-5 and V is TRBV14; 8 bases align to TRBD1. With 4 bases clipped from V and 3 bases from J, the junction kept 5 bases outside the gene matches. CDR3 length: 15 amino acids. Germline V CDR1 and CDR2: SGHDN, FVKESK. CDR3 sequence reads: CASSRAGGLNQPQHF. The CDR3 nucleotides are TGTGCCAGCAGCCGAGCAGGGGGCCTCAATCAGCCCCAGCATTTT.

This clone was observed once. This chain joins TRBV5-6 and TRBJ2-3; TRBD2 agrees at 10 bases. The CDR3 extends over 17 amino acids. V gave up 4 bases and J gave up 0 bases; unmatched junction bases: 8. Germline-derived CDR1 and CDR2 are SGHDT and YYEEEE. CDR3 nucleotides: TGTGCCAGCAGCCTAAAGCTAGCGGGGGTAAGCACAGATACGCAGTATTTT. Protein: CASSLKLAGVSTDTQYF.

The rearrangement links TRBV18 to TRBJ1-6; a weak D match, TRBD1 (6 bases). The CDR3 totals 13 residues. Trimming left V 5 bases short and J 10 bases short, with 12 bases between. Germline assignment: CDR1 KGHSH and CDR2 LQKENI. The CDR3 DNA sequence: TGTGCCAGCTCAGGGGGCTTGGGATCACCCCTCCACTTT. It codes for CASSGGLGSPLHF.

The CDR3 sequence: CATRRTGVTDTQYF. The CDR3 nucleotides are TGTGCCACCAGACGGACAGGGGTCACAGATACGCAGTATTTT. This chain uses TRBV15 with TRBJ2-3; 9 bases match TRBD1. After removal of 6 bases from V and 2 bases from J, the junction contained 3 bases not matched to a gene. The germline V gene has CDR1 LNHNV and CDR2 YYDKDF (reference sequence). The CDR3 has 14 residues.

The CDR3 spells CASSPTGYTEAFF. CDR3 bases: TGTGCCAGCAGCCCAACAGGGTATACTGAAGCTTTCTTT. The chain links TRBV7-9 to TRBJ1-1, with a weak D call TRBD1 (6 bases). In germline, CDR1 is SEHNR, CDR2 FQNEAQ (reference sequence). Trimming cost V 5 bases and J 5 bases, with 12 bases left between them. There are 13 residues in the CDR3.

The CDR3 DNA sequence: TGTGCCAGCAGCTTGACCAGGGCGGAATATGGCTACACCTTC. Translated, it gives CASSLTRAEYGYTF. The chain carries TRBV5-4 and TRBJ1-2, with D possibly matching TRBD1 (5 bases). Germline loops: CDR1 SGHNT, CDR2 YYREEE (reference sequence). CDR3 size: 14 residues. The germline V and J ends were trimmed by 1 base and 5 bases, with 12 bases remaining between them. Complete variable domain (other parts from reference TRBV5-4 and TRBJ1-2): ETGVTQSPTHLIKTRGQQVTLRCSSQSGHNTVSWYQQALGQGPQFIFQYYREEENGRGNFPPRFSGLQFPNYSSELNVNALELDDSALYLCASSLTRAEYGYTFGSGTRLTVV.

The chain couples TRBV5-1 to TRBJ1-3; D remains unclear. Trimming removed 4 bases from V and 0 bases from J, with 11 bases in between. The germline CDR1 and CDR2 sequences are SGHRS and YFSETQ. The CDR3 is 15 amino acids. DNA for the CDR3: TGCGCCAGCAGCACAGCCCCGAGCTCTGGAAACACCATATATTTT. Translation gives CASSTAPSSGNTIYF.

This chain connects TRBV18 to TRBJ2-3, with a possible D match to TRBD2 (5 bases). Per germline, CDR1 KGHSH and CDR2 LQKENI. The V and J ends lost 0 bases and 9 bases respectively, with 10 bases between them. CDR3 length: 13 residues. The CDR3 region is CASSPPPGGTQYF. Here the CDR3 DNA reads TGTGCCAGCTCACCACCGCCTGGCGGGACGCAGTATTTT.

This chain joins TRBV5-6 and TRBJ2-5; D is undetermined. Deletions cut 2 bases from V and 1 base from J, with 9 bases between. Germline-derived CDR1 and CDR2 are SGHDT and YYEEEE. The CDR3 runs 14 residues. DNA of the CDR3: TGTGCCAGCAGCTTTACTCGAACCCAAGAGACCCAGTACTTC. Its translation: CASSFTRTQETQYF.

The chain employs TRBV6-4 and TRBJ2-3; the D gene is possibly TRBD2 (5 bases). The germline V gene has CDR1 MRHNA and CDR2 SNTAGT. The V gene lost 5 bases and the J gene lost 2 bases, with 11 bases spanning the gap. The CDR3 is made up of 14 amino acids. The CDR3 region is CASSRTRATDTQYF. In nucleotides, the CDR3 is TGTGCCAGCAGTCGGACTCGAGCCACAGATACGCAGTATTTT.

This chain connects TRBV6-5 to TRBJ2-5; perhaps TRBD1 as D (5 bases). The length of the CDR3 is 16 residues. Germline-derived CDR1 and CDR2 are MNHEY and SVGAGI. Trimming took off 0 bases at V and 4 bases at J, with 15 bases between the two ends. In DNA, the CDR3 is TGTGCCAGCAGTTACTCAGCGCAGGGTGTGGGAGAGACCCAGTACTTC. Its protein is CASSYSAQGVGETQYF.

The chain has TRBV11-1 and TRBJ2-1; no clear D gene. Germline loops: CDR1 SGHAT, CDR2 FQDESV (reference sequence). V was clipped by 0 bases and J by 4 bases, with 10 bases between them. CDR3 length equals 15 residues. The CDR3 loop reads CASSLASTEYNEQFF. CDR3 nucleotide sequence: TGTGCCAGCAGCTTAGCCAGTACAGAGTACAATGAGCAGTTCTTC.

This chain uses TRBV28 with TRBJ2-5; 10 bases agree with TRBD1. With 6 bases clipped from V and 9 bases from J, the junction kept 7 bases outside the gene matches. Germline V CDR1 and CDR2: MDHEN, SYDVKM. The CDR3 totals 13 residues. The CDR3, as DNA: TGTGCCAGCAGGACAGGGGGCATTCGAGCCCAGTACTTC. Translating gives CASRTGGIRAQYF.

This chain connects TRBV4-1 to TRBJ1-2, with TRBD1 matching 7 bases. This CDR3 is 16 amino acids long. The V and J ends lost 0 bases and 5 bases, in that order; junction bases with no gene match: 9. Germline assignment: CDR1 MGHRA and CDR2 YSYEKL. The CDR3 here is CASSQEPYRGTYGYTF. The CDR3 nucleotides are TGCGCCAGCAGCCAAGAACCCTACAGGGGCACATATGGCTACACCTTC.

The chain uses TRBV24-1 and TRBJ1-2; D is perhaps TRBD1 (6 bases). The V gene lost 4 bases and the J gene lost 5 bases, with 10 bases spanning the gap. Germline V gene sequence: CDR1 KGHDR, CDR2 SFDVKD. The length of the CDR3 is 13 residues. CDR3 coding DNA: TGTGCCACCAGTGACGGGACAAAATATGGCTACACCTTC. It translates to CATSDGTKYGYTF.

The chain uses TRBV9 and TRBJ2-1; D is perhaps TRBD2 (6 bases). The CDR3 sequence is 14 residues long. CDR1 and CDR2 from the germline V gene are SGDLS and YYNGEE. With 4 bases removed from V and 6 bases from J, the gap between germline ends came to 14 bases. CDR3 DNA: TGTGCCAGCAGCCCATTGGGGGGACCCAATGAGCAGTTCTTC. Residues: CASSPLGGPNEQFF.

V and J are TRBV14 and TRBJ2-7, with D unresolved. Per the germline V gene, CDR1 is SGHDN and CDR2 is FVKESK. V lost 0 bases and J lost 3, with 9 bases in between. The CDR3 contains 14 residues. DNA of the CDR3: TGTGCCAGCAGCCAAGAAGTGGGCCGCTACGAGCAGTACTTC. Protein: CASSQEVGRYEQYF.